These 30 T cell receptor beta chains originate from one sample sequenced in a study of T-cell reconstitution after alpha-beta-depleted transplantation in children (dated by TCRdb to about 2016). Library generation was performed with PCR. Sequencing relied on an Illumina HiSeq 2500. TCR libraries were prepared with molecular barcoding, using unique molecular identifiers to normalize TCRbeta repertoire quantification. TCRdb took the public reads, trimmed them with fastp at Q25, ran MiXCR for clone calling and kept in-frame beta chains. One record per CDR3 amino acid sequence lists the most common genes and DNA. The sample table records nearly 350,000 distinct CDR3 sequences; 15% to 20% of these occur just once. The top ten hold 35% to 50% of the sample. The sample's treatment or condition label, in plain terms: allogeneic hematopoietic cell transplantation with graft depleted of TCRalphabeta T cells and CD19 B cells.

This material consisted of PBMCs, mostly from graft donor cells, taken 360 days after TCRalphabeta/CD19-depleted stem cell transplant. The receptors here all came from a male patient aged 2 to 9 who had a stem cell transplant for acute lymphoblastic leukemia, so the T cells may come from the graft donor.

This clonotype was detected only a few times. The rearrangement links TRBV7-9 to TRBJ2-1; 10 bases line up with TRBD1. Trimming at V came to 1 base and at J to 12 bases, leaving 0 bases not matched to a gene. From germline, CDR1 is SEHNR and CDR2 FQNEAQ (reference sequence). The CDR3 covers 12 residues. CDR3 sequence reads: CASSLGDRGQFF. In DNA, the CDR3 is TGTGCCAGCAGCTTAGGGGACAGGGGGCAGTTCTTC.

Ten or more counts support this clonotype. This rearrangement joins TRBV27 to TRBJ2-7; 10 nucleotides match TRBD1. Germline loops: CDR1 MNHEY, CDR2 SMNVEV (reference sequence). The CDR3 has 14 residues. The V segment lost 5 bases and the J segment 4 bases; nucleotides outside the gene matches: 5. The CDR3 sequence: CASSPGTGVYEQYF. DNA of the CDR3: TGTGCCAGCAGTCCCGGGACAGGGGTGTACGAGCAGTACTTC.

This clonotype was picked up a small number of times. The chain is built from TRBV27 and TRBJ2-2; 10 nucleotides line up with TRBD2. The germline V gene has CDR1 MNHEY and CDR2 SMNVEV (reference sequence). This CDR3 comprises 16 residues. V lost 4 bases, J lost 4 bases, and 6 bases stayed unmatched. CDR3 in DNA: TGTGCCAGCAGTTATGGACTAGCGGTCCCCACCGGGGAGCTGTTTTTT. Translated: CASSYGLAVPTGELFF.

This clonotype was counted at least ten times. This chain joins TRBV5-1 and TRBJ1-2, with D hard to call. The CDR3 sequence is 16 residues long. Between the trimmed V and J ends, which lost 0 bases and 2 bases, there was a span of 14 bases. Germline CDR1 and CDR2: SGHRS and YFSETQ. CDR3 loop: CASSLVSGSDNYGYTF. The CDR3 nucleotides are TGCGCCAGCAGCTTGGTCTCGGGGAGTGACAACTATGGCTACACCTTC.

CDR3 amino acids: CSARVEGSHTDTQYF. Here the CDR3 DNA reads TGCAGTGCTAGAGTCGAAGGTAGCCACACAGATACGCAGTATTTT. The chain joins TRBV20-1 to TRBJ2-3; D is uncertain. Germline CDR1 and CDR2: DFQATT and SNEGSKA (reference sequence). Between the trimmed V and J ends, which lost 1 base and 2 bases, there was a span of 13 bases. There are 15 residues in the CDR3.

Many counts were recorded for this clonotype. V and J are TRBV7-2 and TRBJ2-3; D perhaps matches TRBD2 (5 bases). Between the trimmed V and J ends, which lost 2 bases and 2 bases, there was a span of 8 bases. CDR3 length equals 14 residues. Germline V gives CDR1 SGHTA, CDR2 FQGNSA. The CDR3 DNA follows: TGTGCCAGCAGCTTATTGACTAACACAGATACGCAGTATTTT. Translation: CASSLLTNTDTQYF.

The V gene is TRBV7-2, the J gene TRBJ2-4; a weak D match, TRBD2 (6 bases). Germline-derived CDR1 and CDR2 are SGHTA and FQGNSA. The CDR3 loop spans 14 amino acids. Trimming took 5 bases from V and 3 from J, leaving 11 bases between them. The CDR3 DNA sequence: TGTGCCAGCAGCACGACTAGTGGCAAAAACATTCAGTACTTC. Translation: CASSTTSGKNIQYF. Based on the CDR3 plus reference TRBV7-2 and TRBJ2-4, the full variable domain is GAGVSQSPSNKVTEKGKDVELRCDPISGHTALYWYRQSLGQGLEFLIYFQGNSAPDKSGLPSDRFSAERTGGSVSTLTIQRTQQEDSAVYLCASSTTSGKNIQYFGAGTRLSVL.

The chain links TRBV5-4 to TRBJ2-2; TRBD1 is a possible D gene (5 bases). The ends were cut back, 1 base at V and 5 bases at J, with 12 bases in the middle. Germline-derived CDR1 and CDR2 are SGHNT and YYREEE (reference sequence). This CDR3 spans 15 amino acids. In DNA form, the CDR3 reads TGTGCCAGCAGCTTGTACCAGGGCCTTACCGGGGAGCTGTTTTTT. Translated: CASSLYQGLTGELFF.

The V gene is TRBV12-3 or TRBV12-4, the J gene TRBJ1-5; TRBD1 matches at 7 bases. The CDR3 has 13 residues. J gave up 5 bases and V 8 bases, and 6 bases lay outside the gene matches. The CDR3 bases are TGTGCCAGCTCGCCTCAGGGGGATCAGCCCCAGCATTTT. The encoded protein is CASSPQGDQPQHF.

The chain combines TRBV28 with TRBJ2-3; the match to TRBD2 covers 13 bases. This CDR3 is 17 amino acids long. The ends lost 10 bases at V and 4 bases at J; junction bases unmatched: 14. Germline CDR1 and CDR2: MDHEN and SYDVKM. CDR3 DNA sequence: TGTGCCACCAAGGGACTAGCGGGATCCCTGTTAGCAGATACGCAGTATTTT. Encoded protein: CATKGLAGSLLADTQYF.

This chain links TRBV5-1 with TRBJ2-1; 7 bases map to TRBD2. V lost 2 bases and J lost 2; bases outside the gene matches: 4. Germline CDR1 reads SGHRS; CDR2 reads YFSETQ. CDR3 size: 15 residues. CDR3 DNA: TGCGCCAGCAGCTTAGCGGGGCCGACCTACAATGAGCAGTTCTTC. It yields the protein CASSLAGPTYNEQFF.

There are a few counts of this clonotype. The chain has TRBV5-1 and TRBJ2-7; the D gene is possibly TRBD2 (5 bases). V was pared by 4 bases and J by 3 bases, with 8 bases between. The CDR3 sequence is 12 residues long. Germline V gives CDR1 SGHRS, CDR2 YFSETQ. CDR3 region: CASSPGIYEQYF. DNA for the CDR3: TGCGCCAGCAGCCCCGGGATCTACGAGCAGTACTTC.

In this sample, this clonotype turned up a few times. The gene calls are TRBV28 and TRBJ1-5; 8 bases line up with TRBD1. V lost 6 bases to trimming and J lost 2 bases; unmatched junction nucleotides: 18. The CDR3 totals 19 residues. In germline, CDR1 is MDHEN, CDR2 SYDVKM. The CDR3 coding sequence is TGTGCCAGCAGAAACTTTGGACAGGGTCCGAGCCTGGGCAATCAGCCCCAGCATTTT. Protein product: CASRNFGQGPSLGNQPQHF.

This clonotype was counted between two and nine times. The chain's CDR3 is CASSLQQPEETQYF. DNA for the CDR3: TGCGCCAGCAGCTTGCAACAGCCCGAAGAGACCCAGTACTTC. This rearrangement joins TRBV5-1 to TRBJ2-5; D gene unclear. V was shortened by 1 base and J by 3 bases, with 10 bases between the two germline ends. The CDR3 is 14 residues long. The germline V gene encodes CDR1 SGHRS and CDR2 YFSETQ.

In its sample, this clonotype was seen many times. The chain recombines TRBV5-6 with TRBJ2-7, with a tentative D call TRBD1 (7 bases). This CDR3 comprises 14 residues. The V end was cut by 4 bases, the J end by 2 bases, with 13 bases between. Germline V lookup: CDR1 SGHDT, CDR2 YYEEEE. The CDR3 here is CASSLEGAPYEQYF. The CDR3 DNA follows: TGTGCCAGCAGCCTGGAGGGGGCCCCCTACGAGCAGTACTTC. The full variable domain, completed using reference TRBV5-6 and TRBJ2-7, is DAGVTQSPTHLIKTRGQQVTLRCSPKSGHDTVSWYQQALGQGPQFIFQYYEEEERQRGNFPDRFSGHQFPNYSSELNVNALLLGDSALYLCASSLEGAPYEQYFGPGTRLTVT.

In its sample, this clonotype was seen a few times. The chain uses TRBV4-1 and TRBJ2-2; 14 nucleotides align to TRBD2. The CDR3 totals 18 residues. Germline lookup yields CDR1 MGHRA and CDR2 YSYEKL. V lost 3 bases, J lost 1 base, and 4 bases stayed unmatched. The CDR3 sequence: CASSQPGLAGENTGELFF. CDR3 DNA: TGCGCCAGCAGCCAGCCGGGACTAGCGGGGGAGAACACCGGGGAGCTGTTTTTT.

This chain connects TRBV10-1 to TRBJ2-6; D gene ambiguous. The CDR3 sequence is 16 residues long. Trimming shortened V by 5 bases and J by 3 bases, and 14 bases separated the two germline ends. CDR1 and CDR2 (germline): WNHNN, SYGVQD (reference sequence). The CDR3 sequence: CASSPGLGLGANVLTF. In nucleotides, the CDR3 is TGCGCCAGCAGTCCGGGCCTGGGTCTTGGGGCCAACGTCCTGACTTTC.

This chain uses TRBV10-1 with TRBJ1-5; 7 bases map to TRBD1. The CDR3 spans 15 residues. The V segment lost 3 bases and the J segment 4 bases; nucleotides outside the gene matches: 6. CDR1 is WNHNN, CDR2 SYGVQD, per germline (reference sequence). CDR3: CASSDEGGRNQPQHF. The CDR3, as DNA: TGCGCCAGCAGTGATGAAGGGGGCCGAAATCAGCCCCAGCATTTT.

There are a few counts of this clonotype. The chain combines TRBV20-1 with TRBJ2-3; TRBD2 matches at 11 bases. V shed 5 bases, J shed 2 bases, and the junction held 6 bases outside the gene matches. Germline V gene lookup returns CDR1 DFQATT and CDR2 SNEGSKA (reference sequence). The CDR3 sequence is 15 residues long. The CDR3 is CSAYPGLAATDTQYF. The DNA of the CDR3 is TGCAGTGCTTATCCGGGACTAGCGGCCACAGATACGCAGTATTTT.

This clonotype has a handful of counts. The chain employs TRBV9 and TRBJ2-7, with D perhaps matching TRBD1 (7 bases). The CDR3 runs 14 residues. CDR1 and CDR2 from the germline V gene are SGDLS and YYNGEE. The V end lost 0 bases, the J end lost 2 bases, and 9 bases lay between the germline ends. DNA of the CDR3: TGTGCCAGCAGCGTAGCAGGGGGGCCCTACGAGCAGTACTTC. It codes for CASSVAGGPYEQYF.

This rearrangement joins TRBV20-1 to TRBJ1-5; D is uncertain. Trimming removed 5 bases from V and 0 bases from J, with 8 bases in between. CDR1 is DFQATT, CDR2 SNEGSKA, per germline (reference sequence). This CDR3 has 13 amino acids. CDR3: CSAQKASNQPQHF. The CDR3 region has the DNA TGCAGTGCTCAGAAGGCTAGCAATCAGCCCCAGCATTTT.

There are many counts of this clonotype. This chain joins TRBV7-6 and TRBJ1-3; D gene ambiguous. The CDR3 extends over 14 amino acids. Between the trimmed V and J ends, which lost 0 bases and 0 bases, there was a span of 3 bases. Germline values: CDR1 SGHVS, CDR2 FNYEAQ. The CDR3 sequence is CASSLAHSGNTIYF. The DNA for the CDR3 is TGTGCCAGCAGCTTAGCACACTCTGGAAACACCATATATTTT.

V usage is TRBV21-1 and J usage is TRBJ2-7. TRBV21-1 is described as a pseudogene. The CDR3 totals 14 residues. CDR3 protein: CASSKIGFYYEQYF. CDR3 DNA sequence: TGTGCCAGCAGCAAAATCGGGTTCTACTACGAGCAGTACTTC.

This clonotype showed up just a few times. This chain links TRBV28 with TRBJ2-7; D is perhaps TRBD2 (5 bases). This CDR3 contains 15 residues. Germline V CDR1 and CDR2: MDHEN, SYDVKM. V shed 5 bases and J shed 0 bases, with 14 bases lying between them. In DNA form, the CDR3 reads TGTGCCAGCAGTGGACTTTCAGCCAGCTCCTACGAGCAGTACTTC. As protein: CASSGLSASSYEQYF. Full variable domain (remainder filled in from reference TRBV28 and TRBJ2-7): DVKVTQSSRYLVKRTGEKVFLECVQDMDHENMFWYRQDPGLGLRLIYFSYDVKMKEKGDIPEGYSVSREKKERFSLILESASTNQTSMYLCASSGLSASSYEQYFGPGTRLTVT.

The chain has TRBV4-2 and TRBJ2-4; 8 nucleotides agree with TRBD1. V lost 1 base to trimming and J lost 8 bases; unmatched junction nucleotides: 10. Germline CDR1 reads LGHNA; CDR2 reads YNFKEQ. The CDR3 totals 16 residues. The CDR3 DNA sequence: TGTGCCAGCAGCCAAGGGGACAGGAAAGTTCGGGACATTCAGTACTTC. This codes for CASSQGDRKVRDIQYF.

The chain's CDR3 is CASSQARQGGSPLHF. In nucleotides, the CDR3 is TGCGCCAGCAGCCAAGCCCGACAGGGTGGTTCACCCCTCCACTTT. The chain employs TRBV4-1 and TRBJ1-6; 7 bases align to TRBD1. With 1 base clipped from V and 9 bases from J, the junction kept 6 bases outside the gene matches. Germline lookup yields CDR1 MGHRA and CDR2 YSYEKL. There are 15 residues in the CDR3.

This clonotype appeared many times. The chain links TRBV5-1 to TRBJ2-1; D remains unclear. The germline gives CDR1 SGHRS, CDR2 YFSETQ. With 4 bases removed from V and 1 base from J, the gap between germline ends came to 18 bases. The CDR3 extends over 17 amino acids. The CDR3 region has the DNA TGCGCCAGCAGCGTAGCTGGCGAACCTATTTCCTACAATGAGCAGTTCTTC. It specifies CASSVAGEPISYNEQFF.

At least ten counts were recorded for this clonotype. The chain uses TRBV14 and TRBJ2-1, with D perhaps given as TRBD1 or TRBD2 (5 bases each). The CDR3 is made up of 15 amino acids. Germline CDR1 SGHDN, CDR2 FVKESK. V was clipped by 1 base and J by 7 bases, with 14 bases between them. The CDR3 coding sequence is TGTGCCAGCAGCCAAGCACTGGTGTGGGGGAATGAGCAGTTCTTC. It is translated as CASSQALVWGNEQFF.

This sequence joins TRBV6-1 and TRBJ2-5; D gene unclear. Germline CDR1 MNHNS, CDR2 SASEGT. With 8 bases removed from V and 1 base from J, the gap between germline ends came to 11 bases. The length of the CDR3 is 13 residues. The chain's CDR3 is CASRPWVQETQYF. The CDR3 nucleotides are TGTGCCAGCCGGCCCTGGGTCCAAGAGACCCAGTACTTC.

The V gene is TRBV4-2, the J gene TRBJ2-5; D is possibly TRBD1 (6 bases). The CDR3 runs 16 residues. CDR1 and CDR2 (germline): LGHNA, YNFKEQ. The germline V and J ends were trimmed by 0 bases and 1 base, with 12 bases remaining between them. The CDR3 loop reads CASSQDWAGAQETQYF. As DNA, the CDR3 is TGTGCCAGCAGCCAAGATTGGGCAGGGGCCCAAGAGACCCAGTACTTC.